Listed below are T cell receptor beta chains from one sample, sequenced in a study of cytomegalovirus exposure and HLA in healthy donors. Libraries were prepared by immunoSEQ multiplex PCR; TCRdb keeps only in-frame clonotypes and omits some of them. The data contain roughly 170,000 clones, around 80% of them seen just once; the ten biggest clones take up 6% to 7.5%. Sequencing was performed on PBMCs. These TCRs come from a man aged 30 to 39 in good health and CMV-seropositive. CDR3s include the opening cysteine and the closing phenylalanine or tryptophan. The D gene is left open where the match is weak. Clone size is given for some rows only: seen once, a few or many times, or a class if the clone is expanded.

>TRBJ1-5|TRBV5-8|-|-
CASSPRDQPQHF
TGTGCCAGCAGCCCCAGGGATCAGCCCCAGCATTTT
>TRBJ1-1|TRBV29-1|-|-
CSVVTQGLNTEAFF
TGCAGCGTTGTCACTCAGGGGTTAAACACTGAAGCTTTCTTT
>TRBJ1-4|TRBV21-1|-|-
CASSKEGVWTNEKLFF
TGTGCCAGCAGCAAAGAAGGGGTTTGGACTAATGAAAAACTGTTTTTT
>TRBJ1-2|TRBV27|once|TRBD1
CASRLSLSGQGAAYGYTF
TGTGCCAGCAGACTTTCCTTAAGTGGACAGGGGGCTGCCTATGGCTACACCTTC
>TRBJ1-1|TRBV29-1|-|-
CSVVTGTEAFF
TGCAGCGTCGTGACAGGAACTGAAGCTTTCTTT
>TRBJ2-3|TRBV5-6|few|-
CASSLVQGPDTQYF
TGTGCCAGCAGCTTGGTCCAGGGTCCAGATACGCAGTATTTT
>TRBJ2-5|TRBV11-3|-|TRBD1
CASSSHRGRETQYF
TGTGCCAGCAGCTCTCACAGGGGTAGGGAGACCCAGTACTTC
>TRBJ2-7|TRBV5-1|-|TRBD1
CASSTGQGMDEQYF
TGCGCCAGCAGCACGGGACAGGGGATGGACGAGCAGTACTTC
>TRBJ2-1|TRBV7-2|-|-
CASSLAGTYNEQFF
TGTGCCAGCAGCTTAGCCGGTACCTACAATGAGCAGTTCTTC
>TRBJ2-7|TRBV30|-|TRBD2
CAWSAPSGRAYEQYF
TGTGCCTGGAGTGCGCCTAGCGGGAGGGCCTACGAGCAGTACTTC
>TRBJ2-3|TRBV7-5|-|-
CVRSPTLAGYF
TGTGTCAGAAGCCCAACACTGGCGGGGTATTTT
>TRBJ2-1|TRBV5-1|-|TRBD2
CASSLPSGSDNEQFF
TGCGCCAGCAGCCTACCTAGCGGGAGTGACAATGAGCAGTTCTTC
>TRBJ2-3|TRBV20-1|-|-
CSARVVETQYF
TGCAGTGCTAGAGTGGTTGAGACGCAGTATTTT
>TRBJ1-2|TRBV4-1|-|-
CASSQDPVRLNYGYTF
TGCGCCAGCAGCCAAGATCCAGTCAGGCTAAACTATGGCTACACCTTC
>TRBJ1-1|TRBV19|-|-
CASSIVRGGWDTEAFF
TGTGCCAGTAGTATCGTCCGGGGGGGCTGGGACACTGAAGCTTTCTTT
>TRBJ2-1|TRBV7-9|-|-
CASSVQGSYNEQFF
TGTGCCAGCAGCGTACAGGGTTCCTACAATGAGCAGTTCTTC
>TRBJ2-7|TRBV5-1|-|TRBD1
CASSPGQGTGNEQYF
TGCGCCAGCAGCCCCGGACAGGGCACGGGGAACGAGCAGTACTTC
>TRBJ1-6|TRBV11-3|-|-
CASSAVGGKNYNSPLHF
TGTGCCAGCAGCGCAGTAGGCGGAAAGAACTATAATTCACCCCTCCACTTT
>TRBJ2-7|TRBV14|-|-
CASSPHSTSEQYF
TGTGCCAGCAGCCCGCACTCAACTTCGGAGCAGTACTTC
>TRBJ2-5|TRBV11-3|-|TRBD2
CASSILLAGGRETQYF
TGTGCCAGCAGCATTCTTCTAGCGGGGGGGCGAGAGACCCAGTACTTC
>TRBJ2-1|TRBV6-6|-|-
CASSGLPTQQFF
TGCGCCAGCAGTGGTCTCCCCACTCAGCAGTTCTTC
>TRBJ1-4|TRBV27|few|TRBD1
CASNPGGGGTENEKLFF
TGTGCCAGCAACCCAGGGGGCGGCGGGACTGAGAATGAAAAACTGTTTTTT
>TRBJ2-7|TRBV5-1|few|-
CASNGQGLAEQYF
TGCGCCAGCAACGGACAGGGACTAGCCGAGCAGTACTTC
>TRBJ1-3|TRBV5-1|-|-
CASRTDTGNTIYF
TGCGCCAGCAGGACAGACACTGGAAACACCATATATTTT
>TRBJ1-3|TRBV4-1|-|TRBD1
CASSHPGQGASGNTIYF
TGCGCCAGCAGCCATCCGGGGCAGGGGGCTTCTGGAAACACCATATATTTT
>TRBJ2-1|TRBV9|-|-
CASSVAITVLNEQFF
TGTGCCAGCAGCGTAGCTATTACTGTGCTCAATGAGCAGTTCTTC
>TRBJ1-3|TRBV5-1|-|TRBD1
CASSPDRAGNTIYF
TGCGCCAGCAGCCCGGACAGGGCTGGAAACACCATATATTTT
>TRBJ2-1|TRBV7-9|-|TRBD1
CASSVSGTGGINEQFF
TGTGCCAGCAGCGTAAGCGGGACAGGGGGCATCAATGAGCAGTTCTTC
>TRBJ2-1|TRBV7-9|-|TRBD2
CASSLAGVAGKGEQFF
TGTGCCAGCAGCTTAGCGGGGGTAGCGGGTAAGGGGGAGCAGTTCTTC
>TRBJ2-1|TRBV5-4|few|TRBD2
CASSSGTSGVIEQFF
TGTGCCAGCAGCTCCGGGACTAGCGGGGTGATTGAGCAGTTCTTC
>TRBJ2-5|TRBV6-5|few|-
CASSEAHRETQYF
TGTGCCAGCAGTGAGGCTCACCGGGAGACCCAGTACTTC